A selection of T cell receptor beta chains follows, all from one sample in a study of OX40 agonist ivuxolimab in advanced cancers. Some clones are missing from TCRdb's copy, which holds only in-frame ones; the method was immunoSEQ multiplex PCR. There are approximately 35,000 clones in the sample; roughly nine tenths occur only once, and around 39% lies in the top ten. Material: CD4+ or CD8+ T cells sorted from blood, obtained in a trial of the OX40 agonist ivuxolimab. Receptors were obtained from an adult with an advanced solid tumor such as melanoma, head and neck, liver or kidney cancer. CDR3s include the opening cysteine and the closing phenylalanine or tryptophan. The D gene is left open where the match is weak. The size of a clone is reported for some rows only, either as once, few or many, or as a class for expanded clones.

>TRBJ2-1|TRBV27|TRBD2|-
TGTGCCAGCACCCAACTAGCGGGGAGCTCCTACAATGAGCAGTTCTTC
CASTQLAGSSYNEQFF
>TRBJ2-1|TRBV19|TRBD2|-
TGTGCCAGTAGTATAGTTCTAGCGGGGGAACCATACAATGAGCAGTTCTTC
CASSIVLAGEPYNEQFF
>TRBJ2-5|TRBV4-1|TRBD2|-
TGCGCCAGCAGCCTGTCTAGCGGGGGGGAGACCCAGTACTTC
CASSLSSGGETQYF
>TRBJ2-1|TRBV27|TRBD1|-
TGTGCCAGCAGTATCAGACAGGGATACAATGAGCAGTTCTTC
CASSIRQGYNEQFF
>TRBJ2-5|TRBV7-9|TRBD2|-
TGCTGGACTAGCGGCGGAGAGACCCAGTACTTC
CWTSGGETQYF
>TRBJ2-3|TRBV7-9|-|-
TGTGCCAGCAGTTCCTGGAACCCGTTGGATACGCAGTATTTT
CASSSWNPLDTQYF
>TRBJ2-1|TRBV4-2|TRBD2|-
TGTGCCAGCAGCCAAGTTTTACTAGCGGGGGGGCCCGGCTCCTACAATGAGCAGTTCTTC
CASSQVLLAGGPGSYNEQFF
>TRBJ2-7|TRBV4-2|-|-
TGTGCCAGCAGCCAAGAGGTGACAGAAAATTACGAGCAGTACTTC
CASSQEVTENYEQYF
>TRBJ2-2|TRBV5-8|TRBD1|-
TGTGCCAGCAGCTTGTTCTCCGGGACAGGGAGCACCGGGGAGCTGTTTTTT
CASSLFSGTGSTGELFF
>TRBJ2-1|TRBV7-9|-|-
TGTGCCAGCAGCTTATTTTTAGGCAATGAGCAGTTCTTC
CASSLFLGNEQFF
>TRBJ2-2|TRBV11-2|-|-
TGTGCCAGCAGCTTAGGCTTTAGCTCCGCCGGGGAGCTGTTTTTT
CASSLGFSSAGELFF
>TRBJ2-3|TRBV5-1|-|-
TGCGCCAGCAGCCCGGAAGGGACATTTTCAGATACGCAGTATTTT
CASSPEGTFSDTQYF
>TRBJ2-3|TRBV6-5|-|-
TGTGCCAGCAGTACTCGTGGGGGACGCACAGATACGCAGTATTTT
CASSTRGGRTDTQYF
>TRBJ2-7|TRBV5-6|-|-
TGTGCCAGCAGCTTTGGGTCCTACGAGCAGTACTTC
CASSFGSYEQYF
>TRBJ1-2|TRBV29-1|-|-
TGCAGCGTTGAAGCGACGGGGTGGGGCTACACCTTC
CSVEATGWGYTF
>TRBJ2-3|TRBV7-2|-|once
TGTGCCAGCAGCTCAAAACTGGGACTCACAGATACGCAGTATTTT
CASSSKLGLTDTQYF